This T cell receptor (beta chain) comes out of a study of control samples from healthy donors and cancer patients. The CDR3 has 15 amino acids. V shed 3 bases, J shed 4 bases, and the junction held 7 bases outside the gene matches. Germline CDR1 is SGHRS and CDR2 is YFSETQ. Libraries were prepared by immunoSEQ multiplex PCR; TCRdb keeps only in-frame clonotypes and omits some of them. The repertoire holds about 180,000 clones, 94% seen once, with over 1.3% in the top ten. V is TRBV5-1 and J is TRBJ1-3, with TRBD1 identical over 7 bases. The sequence came from a young woman in good health. Input material: blood. The CDR3 DNA reads TGCGCCAGCAGCTCCGACAGGGTACGCGGAAACACCATATATTTT. Protein product: CASSSDRVRGNTIYF. Full variable domain (remainder filled in from reference TRBV5-1 and TRBJ1-3): KAGVTQTPRYLIKTRGQQVTLSCSPISGHRSVSWYQQTPGQGLQFLFEYFSETQRNKGNFPGRFSGRQFSNSRSEMNVSTLELGDSALYLCASSSDRVRGNTIYFGEGSWLTVV.